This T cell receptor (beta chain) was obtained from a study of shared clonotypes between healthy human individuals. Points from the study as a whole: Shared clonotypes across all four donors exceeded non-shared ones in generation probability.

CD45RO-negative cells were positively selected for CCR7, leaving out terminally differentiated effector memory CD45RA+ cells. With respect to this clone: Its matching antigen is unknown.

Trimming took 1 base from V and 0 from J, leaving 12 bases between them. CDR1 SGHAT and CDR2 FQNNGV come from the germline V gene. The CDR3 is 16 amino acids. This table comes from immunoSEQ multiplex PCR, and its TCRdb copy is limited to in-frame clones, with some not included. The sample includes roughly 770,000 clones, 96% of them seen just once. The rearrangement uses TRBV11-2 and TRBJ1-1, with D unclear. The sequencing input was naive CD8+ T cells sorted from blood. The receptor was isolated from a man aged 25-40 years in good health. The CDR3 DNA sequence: TGTGCCAGCAGCTTAGCTTCCGGGCAGATGAACACTGAAGCTTTCTTT. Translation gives CASSLASGQMNTEAFF.